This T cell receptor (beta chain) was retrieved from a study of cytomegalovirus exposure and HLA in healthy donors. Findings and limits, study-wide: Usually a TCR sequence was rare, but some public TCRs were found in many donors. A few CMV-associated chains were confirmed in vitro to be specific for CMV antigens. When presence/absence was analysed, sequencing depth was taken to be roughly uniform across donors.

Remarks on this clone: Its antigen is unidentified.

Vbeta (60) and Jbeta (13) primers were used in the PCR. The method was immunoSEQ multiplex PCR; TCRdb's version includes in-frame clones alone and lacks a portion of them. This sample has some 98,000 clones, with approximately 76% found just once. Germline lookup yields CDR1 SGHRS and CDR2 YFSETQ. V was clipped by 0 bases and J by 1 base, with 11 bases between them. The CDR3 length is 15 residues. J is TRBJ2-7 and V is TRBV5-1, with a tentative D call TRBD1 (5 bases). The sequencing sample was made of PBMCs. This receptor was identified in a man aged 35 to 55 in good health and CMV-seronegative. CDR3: CASSLAGYYSYEQYF. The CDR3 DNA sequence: TGCGCCAGCAGCTTGGCAGGGTACTATTCCTACGAGCAGTACTTC.